By share, the clone carrying this TCR beta chain counts as medium-sized. Antigen: not known. This sample is part of a study of cytomegalovirus exposure and HLA in healthy donors. General study points: Cytomegalovirus-associated TCR beta chains were listed, numbering approximately 150. Among the CMV-associated chains, a few were confirmed in vitro as specific for CMV antigens. While the bulk of TCR sequences proved rare, some public TCRs turned up in many donors. That first-cohort TCR clusters tended to co-occur in the roughly 120 validation repertoires was found in a later analysis.

The data were produced by immunoSEQ multiplex PCR, yet TCRdb's version contains in-frame clones alone and is incomplete. The sample carries under 60,000 clones, about nine tenths recorded once. This sequence was found in a woman aged 25 to 39 in good health and CMV-seronegative. The sample consisted of PBMCs.

This CDR3 reads CASSEAGTGGYEQYF. In DNA, the CDR3 is TGTGCCAGCAGTGAAGCAGGGACAGGGGGCTACGAGCAGTACTTC. The V call is TRBV6-1, the J call TRBJ2-7, with 11 bases aligning to TRBD1. Germline CDR1 MNHNS, CDR2 SASEGT. The V gene end was trimmed by 0 bases and the J gene end by 3 bases; junction bases not matched to a gene: 1. CDR3 size: 15 residues.